This T cell receptor (beta chain) derives from a study of T cell responses to AZD1222 COVID-19 vaccine. Researchers grouped second doses given at about 4 or about 12 weeks into one pool. Whole-study findings and limits: Once two AZD1222 doses were given, Spike-specific TCR breadth and depth went up. The study identified only six AZD1222 recipients as seropositive at baseline.

This table comes from immunoSEQ multiplex PCR, and its TCRdb copy is limited to in-frame clones, with some not included. The repertoire consists of about 150,000 clones, with roughly 88% occurring once and the leading ten covering roughly 6.2%. As to this clone: Its target is unknown.

This TCR was sampled from an adult who received the AZD1222 COVID-19 vaccine. The sequencing here drew on peripheral blood, taken 28 days after the second AZD1222 dose.

CDR3 amino acids: CASSQDEGYSSYEQYF. DNA of the CDR3: TGTGCCAGCAGCCAAGATGAAGGGTATTCCTCCTACGAGCAGTACTTC. This chain joins TRBV4-2 and TRBJ2-7; D gene uncertain. From germline, CDR1 is LGHNA and CDR2 YNFKEQ. This CDR3 region has 16 residues. Trimming took 0 bases from V and 0 from J, leaving 12 bases between them.